This entry lists 4 T cell receptor beta chains sequenced from one sample in a study of shared clonotypes between healthy human individuals. The protocol was immunoSEQ multiplex PCR, while the TCRdb copy is restricted to in-frame clones and leaves out a portion. The data hold about 1.1 million clones, with around three quarters observed a single time. The sequenced sample consisted of memory CD4+ T cells from PBMCs. Noted subset: CD45RA-negative fraction. The receptors come from a man aged 18 to 35 in good health. Some clones in this sample may be carry-over from other donors' samples.

The rearrangement links TRBV27 to TRBJ1-2, with 7 bases identical to TRBD1. The CDR3 runs to 13 residues. V gave up 5 bases and J gave up 3 bases; unmatched junction bases: 3. The germline V gene has CDR1 MNHEY and CDR2 SMNVEV (reference sequence). The DNA of the CDR3 is TGTGCCAGCAGTATCAGGGGGGACTATGGCTACACCTTC. This codes for CASSIRGDYGYTF.

The genes are TRBV6-1 and TRBJ2-1; tentative D call: TRBD2 (5 bases). V was shortened by 4 bases and J by 3 bases, with 10 bases between the two germline ends. CDR1 is MNHNS and CDR2 is SASEGT in the germline V gene. The CDR3 length is 14 residues. CDR3 sequence reads: CASSAGLGYNEQFF. The CDR3 DNA reads as TGTGCCAGCAGTGCCGGACTGGGCTACAATGAGCAGTTCTTC.

The V gene is TRBV25-1, the J gene TRBJ2-2, with 10 positions matching TRBD1. Germline V gene sequence: CDR1 MGHDK, CDR2 SYGVNS. The CDR3 is 17 amino acids. Trimming removed 0 bases from V and 3 bases from J; junction bases left unmatched: 4. CDR3 nucleotide sequence: TGTGCCAGCAGTGAATATGGGGGGACAGGGGACACCGGGGAGCTGTTTTTT. Translating gives CASSEYGGTGDTGELFF. Variable domain in full (rest from reference TRBV25-1 and TRBJ2-2): EADIYQTPRYLVIGTGKKITLECSQTMGHDKMYWYQQDPGMELHLIHYSYGVNSTEKGDLSSESTVSRIRTEHFPLTLESARPSHTSQYLCASSEYGGTGDTGELFFGEGSRLTVL.

About this clone: Within the sample, other DNA sequences also encode this same CDR3. V and J are TRBV27 and TRBJ2-2; no reliable D call. With 2 bases removed from V and 0 bases from J, the gap between germline ends came to 4 bases. CDR1 is MNHEY, CDR2 SMNVEV, per germline (reference sequence). The CDR3 consists of 14 residues. The chain's CDR3 is CASSLLSNTGELFF. The CDR3 nucleotides read TGTGCCAGCAGTTTACTCTCGAACACCGGGGAGCTGTTTTTT.